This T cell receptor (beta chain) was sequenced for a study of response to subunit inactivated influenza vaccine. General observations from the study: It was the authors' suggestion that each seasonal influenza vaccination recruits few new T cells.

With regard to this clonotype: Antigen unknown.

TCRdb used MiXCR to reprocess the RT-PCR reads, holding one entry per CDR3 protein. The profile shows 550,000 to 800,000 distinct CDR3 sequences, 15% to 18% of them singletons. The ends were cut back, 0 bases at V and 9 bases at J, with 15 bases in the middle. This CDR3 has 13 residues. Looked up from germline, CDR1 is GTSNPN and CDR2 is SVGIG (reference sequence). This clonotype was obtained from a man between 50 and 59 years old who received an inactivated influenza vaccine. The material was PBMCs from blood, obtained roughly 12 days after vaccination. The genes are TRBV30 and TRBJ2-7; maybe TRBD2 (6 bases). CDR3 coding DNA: TGTGCCTGGAGTGTAGCAGGGCCGCGGGGGCAGTACTTC. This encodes CAWSVAGPRGQYF.